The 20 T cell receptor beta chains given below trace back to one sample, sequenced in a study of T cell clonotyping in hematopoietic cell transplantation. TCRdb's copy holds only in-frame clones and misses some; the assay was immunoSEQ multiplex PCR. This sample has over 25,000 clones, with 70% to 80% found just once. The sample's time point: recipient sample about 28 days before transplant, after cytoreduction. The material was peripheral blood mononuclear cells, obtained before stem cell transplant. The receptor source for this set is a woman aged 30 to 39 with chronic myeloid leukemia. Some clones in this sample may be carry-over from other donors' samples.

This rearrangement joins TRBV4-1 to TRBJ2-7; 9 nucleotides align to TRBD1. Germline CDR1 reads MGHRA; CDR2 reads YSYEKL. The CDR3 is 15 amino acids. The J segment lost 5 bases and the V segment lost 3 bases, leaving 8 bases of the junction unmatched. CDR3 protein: CASSHVRDRANEQYF. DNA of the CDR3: TGCGCCAGCAGCCATGTCCGGGACAGGGCCAACGAGCAGTACTTC.

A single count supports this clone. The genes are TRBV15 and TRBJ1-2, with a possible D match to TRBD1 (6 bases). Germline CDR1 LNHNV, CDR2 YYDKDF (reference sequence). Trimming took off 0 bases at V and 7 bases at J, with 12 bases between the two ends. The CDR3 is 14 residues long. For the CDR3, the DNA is TGTGCCACCAGCAGAGATAACAGGGAGAGTGGCTACACCTTC. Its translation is CATSRDNRESGYTF.

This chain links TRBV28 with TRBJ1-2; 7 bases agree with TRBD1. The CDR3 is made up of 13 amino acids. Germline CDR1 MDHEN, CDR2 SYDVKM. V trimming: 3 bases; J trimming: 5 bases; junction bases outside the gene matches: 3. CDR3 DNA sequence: TGTGCCAGCAGTTTGACAGGGCGGTATGGCTACACCTTC. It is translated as CASSLTGRYGYTF.

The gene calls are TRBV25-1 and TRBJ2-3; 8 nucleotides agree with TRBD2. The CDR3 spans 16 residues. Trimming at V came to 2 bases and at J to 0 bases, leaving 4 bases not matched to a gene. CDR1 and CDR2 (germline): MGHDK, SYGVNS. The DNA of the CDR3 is TGTGCCAGCAGTGAAAAGCGGGGGCAGAGCACAGATACGCAGTATTTT. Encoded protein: CASSEKRGQSTDTQYF.

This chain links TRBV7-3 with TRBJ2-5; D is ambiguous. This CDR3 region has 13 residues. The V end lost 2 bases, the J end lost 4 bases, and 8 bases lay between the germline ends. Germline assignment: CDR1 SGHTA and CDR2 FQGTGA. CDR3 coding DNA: TGTGCCAGCAGCTTATCGGGTAGAGAGACCCAGTACTTC. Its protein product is CASSLSGRETQYF.

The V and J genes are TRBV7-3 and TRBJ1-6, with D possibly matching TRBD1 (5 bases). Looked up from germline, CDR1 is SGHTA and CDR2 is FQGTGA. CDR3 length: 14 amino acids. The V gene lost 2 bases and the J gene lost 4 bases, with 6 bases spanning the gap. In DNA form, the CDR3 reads TGTGCCAGCAGCTTACAGGGTTATAATTCACCCCTCCACTTT. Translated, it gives CASSLQGYNSPLHF.

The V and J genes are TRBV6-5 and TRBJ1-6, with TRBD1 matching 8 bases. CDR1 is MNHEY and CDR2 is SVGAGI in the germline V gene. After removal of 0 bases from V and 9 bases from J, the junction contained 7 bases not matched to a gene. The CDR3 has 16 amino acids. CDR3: CASSYSSSTGGSPLHF. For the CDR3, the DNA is TGTGCCAGCAGTTACTCGTCCAGTACAGGGGGTTCACCCCTCCACTTT.

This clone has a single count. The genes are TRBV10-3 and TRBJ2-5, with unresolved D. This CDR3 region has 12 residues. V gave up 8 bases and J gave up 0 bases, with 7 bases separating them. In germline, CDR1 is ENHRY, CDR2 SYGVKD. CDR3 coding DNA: TGTGCCATCTCCAGAAACCAAGAGACCCAGTACTTC. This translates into CAISRNQETQYF.

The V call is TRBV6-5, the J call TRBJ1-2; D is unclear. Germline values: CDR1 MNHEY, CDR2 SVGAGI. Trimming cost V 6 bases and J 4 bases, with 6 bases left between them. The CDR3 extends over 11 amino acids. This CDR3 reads CASRGPYGYTF. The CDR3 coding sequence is TGTGCCAGCAGAGGCCCCTATGGCTACACCTTC.

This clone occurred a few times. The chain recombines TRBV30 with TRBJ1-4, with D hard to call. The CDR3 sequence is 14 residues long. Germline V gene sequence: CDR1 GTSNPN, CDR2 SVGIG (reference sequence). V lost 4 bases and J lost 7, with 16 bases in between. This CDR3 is CAWTVSSASEKLFF. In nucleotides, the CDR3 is TGTGCCTGGACGGTTTCGTCAGCATCTGAAAAACTGTTTTTT.

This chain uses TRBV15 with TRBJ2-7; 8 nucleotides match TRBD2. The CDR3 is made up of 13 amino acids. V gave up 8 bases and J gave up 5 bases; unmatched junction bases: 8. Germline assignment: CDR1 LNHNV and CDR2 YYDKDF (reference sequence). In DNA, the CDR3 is TGTGCCACCGCGGTCCTAGCGGGCAACGAGCAGTACTTC. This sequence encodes CATAVLAGNEQYF.

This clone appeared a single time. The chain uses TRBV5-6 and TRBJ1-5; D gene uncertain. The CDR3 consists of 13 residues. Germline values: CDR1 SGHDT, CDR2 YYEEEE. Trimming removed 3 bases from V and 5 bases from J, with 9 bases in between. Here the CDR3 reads CASSSGRYQPQHF. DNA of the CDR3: TGTGCCAGCAGCTCCGGACGGTATCAGCCCCAGCATTTT.

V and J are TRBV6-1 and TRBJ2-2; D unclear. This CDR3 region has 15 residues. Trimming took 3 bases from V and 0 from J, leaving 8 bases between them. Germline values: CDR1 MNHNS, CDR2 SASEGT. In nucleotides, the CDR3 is TGTGCCAGCAGTGAGTTGGTTACGAACACCGGGGAGCTGTTTTTT. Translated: CASSELVTNTGELFF.

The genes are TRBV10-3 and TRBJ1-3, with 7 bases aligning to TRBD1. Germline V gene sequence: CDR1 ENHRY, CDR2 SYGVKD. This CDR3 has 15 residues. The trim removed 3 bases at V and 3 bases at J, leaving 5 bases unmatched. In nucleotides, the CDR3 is TGTGCCATCAGTGAAGGCCAGGGGGATGGAAACACCATATATTTT. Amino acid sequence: CAISEGQGDGNTIYF.

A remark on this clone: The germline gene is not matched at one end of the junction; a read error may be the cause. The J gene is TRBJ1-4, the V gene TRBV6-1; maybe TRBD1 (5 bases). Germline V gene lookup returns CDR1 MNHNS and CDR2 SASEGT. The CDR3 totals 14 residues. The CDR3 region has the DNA TGTGCCAGCCTGTTTCCCGGGACTAAAGAAAAACTGTTTTTT. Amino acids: CASLFPGTKEKLFF.

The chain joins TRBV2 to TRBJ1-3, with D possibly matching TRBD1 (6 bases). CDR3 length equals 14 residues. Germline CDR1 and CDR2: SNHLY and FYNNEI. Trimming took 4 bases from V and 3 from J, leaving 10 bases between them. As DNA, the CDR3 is TGTGCCAGCAGTGGACAGGTGAATGGAAACACCATATATTTT. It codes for CASSGQVNGNTIYF.

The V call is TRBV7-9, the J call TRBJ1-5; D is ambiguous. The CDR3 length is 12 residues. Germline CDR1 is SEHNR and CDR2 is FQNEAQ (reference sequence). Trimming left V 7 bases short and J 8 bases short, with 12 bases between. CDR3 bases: TGTGCCAGCACATCATCGGGGAAGCCCCAGCATTTT. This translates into CASTSSGKPQHF.

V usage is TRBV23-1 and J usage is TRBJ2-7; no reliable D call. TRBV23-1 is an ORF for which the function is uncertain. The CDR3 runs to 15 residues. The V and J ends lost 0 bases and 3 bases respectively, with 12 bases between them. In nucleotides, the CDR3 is TGCGCCAGCAGTCAATCTCCCAGACCCCTCTACGAGCAGTACGTC. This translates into CASSQSPRPLYEQYV.

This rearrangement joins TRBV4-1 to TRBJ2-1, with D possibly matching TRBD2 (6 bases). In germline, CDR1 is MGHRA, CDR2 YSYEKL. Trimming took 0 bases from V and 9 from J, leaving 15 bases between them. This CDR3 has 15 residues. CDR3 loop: CASSQESSSEVEQFF. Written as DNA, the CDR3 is TGCGCCAGCAGCCAAGAGTCGTCTAGCGAGGTTGAGCAGTTCTTC.

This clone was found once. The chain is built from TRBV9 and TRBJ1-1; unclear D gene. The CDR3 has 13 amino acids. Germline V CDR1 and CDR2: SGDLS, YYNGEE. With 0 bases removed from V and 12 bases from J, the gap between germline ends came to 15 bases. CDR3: CASSVEGEGSSFF. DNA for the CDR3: TGTGCCAGCAGCGTAGAAGGAGAGGGATCGTCTTTCTTT.